This T cell receptor beta chain was sequenced in a study of cytomegalovirus exposure and HLA in healthy donors. This clone was counted a few times. One end of the junction fails to match germline, which may point to a read error. Germline CDR1 SEHNR, CDR2 FQNEAQ (reference sequence). The length of the CDR3 is 17 residues. 13 Jbeta primers and 60 Vbeta primers were used for the PCR. Clones were sequenced by immunoSEQ multiplex PCR, and TCRdb holds only the in-frame ones, with some missing. This table has 180,000 or so clones, about 75% appearing once. This receptor was identified in a man between 50 and 59 years old in good health and CMV-seropositive. The sequencing sample was made of PBMCs. The gene calls are TRBV7-9 and TRBJ2-3, with a possible D match to TRBD2 (5 bases). CDR3 DNA sequence: TGTTCCAGCAGGATTGAAAATTACTTCACCGGGGTCGATACGCAGTATTTT. This encodes CSSRIENYFTGVDTQYF.